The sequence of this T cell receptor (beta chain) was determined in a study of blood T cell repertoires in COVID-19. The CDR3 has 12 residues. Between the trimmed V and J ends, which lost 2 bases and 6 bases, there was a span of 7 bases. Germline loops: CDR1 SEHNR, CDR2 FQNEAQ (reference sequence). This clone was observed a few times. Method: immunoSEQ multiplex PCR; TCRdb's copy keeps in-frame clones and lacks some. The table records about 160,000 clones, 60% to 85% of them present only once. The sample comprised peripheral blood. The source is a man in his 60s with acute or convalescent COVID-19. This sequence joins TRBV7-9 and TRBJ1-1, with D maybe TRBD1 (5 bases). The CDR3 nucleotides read TGTGCCAGCAGCTTATCAGGGTCTGAAGCTTTCTTT. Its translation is CASSLSGSEAFF.